This T cell receptor (beta chain) was observed in a study of Graves' ophthalmopathy and Graves' hyperthyroidism. From RNA, the CDR3 regions of TCR beta chains were amplified and sequenced. The authors performed first-round RT-PCR with HTBI primers and then a second-round multiplex PCR. TCRdb fed the multiplex PCR reads into MiXCR, producing one record per CDR3 protein. The sample lists about 220,000 distinct CDR3 sequences; 20% to 25% were seen once. This clonotype was picked up many times. Its antigen is not known. Study-level results: Classification of ophthalmopathy versus stable hyperthyroidism by a 13-signature model yielded about 90% sensitivity and about 83% specificity.

Germline CDR1 is GTSNPN and CDR2 is SVGIG (reference sequence). The CDR3 runs 15 residues. V gave up 0 bases and J gave up 3 bases; unmatched junction bases: 5. In this cohort, patients with other autoimmune diseases, uncontrolled infections, pregnancy or lactation were excluded. The clonotype comes from a woman in her 50s with Graves' ophthalmopathy. Source material: peripheral blood. The chain links TRBV30 to TRBJ2-5; TRBD2 matches at 9 bases. CDR3 protein: CAWSVPAGGKETQYF. In DNA form, the CDR3 reads TGTGCCTGGAGTGTACCAGCGGGAGGTAAAGAGACCCAGTACTTC.